These 32 T cell receptor beta chains were sequenced from one sample in a study of beta chain features in type 1 diabetes. Regarding the study as a whole: Type 1 diabetes patients had moderately but significantly shorter TCRB CDR3s in all four CD4+ subsets.

What these receptors recognize is not known. What was sequenced were expressed TCRB transcripts, since all of the isolated RNA had been reverse transcribed. Some clones are missing from TCRdb's copy, which holds only in-frame ones; the method was immunoSEQ multiplex PCR. The sample holds some 250,000 clones, over 11% seen once. The sample taken for sequencing was naive CD4+ T cells from blood. Receptors were obtained from a man aged 25-45 years with type 1 diabetes.

This sequence joins TRBV30 and TRBJ1-1; the match to TRBD1 covers 10 bases. CDR1 GTSNPN and CDR2 SVGIG come from the germline V gene (reference sequence). This CDR3 has 14 amino acids. J was trimmed by 5 bases and V by 5 bases; bases with no gene match: 8. CDR3 in amino acids: CAWAPDRGRTEAFF. Written as DNA, the CDR3 is TGTGCCTGGGCACCTGACAGGGGGCGGACTGAAGCTTTCTTT.

This clone was observed a handful of times. This chain uses TRBV5-4 with TRBJ2-3; 9 nucleotides agree with TRBD2. The V and J ends lost 4 bases and 5 bases, in that order; junction bases with no gene match: 11. This CDR3 comprises 16 residues. Germline CDR1 and CDR2: SGHNT and YYREEE (reference sequence). In DNA form, the CDR3 reads TGTGCCAGCAGCGTGAACTTAGCGGGGGAAATAGATACGCAGTATTTT. It specifies CASSVNLAGEIDTQYF. The whole variable domain, filled in from reference TRBV5-4 and TRBJ2-3, reads ETGVTQSPTHLIKTRGQQVTLRCSSQSGHNTVSWYQQALGQGPQFIFQYYREEENGRGNFPPRFSGLQFPNYSSELNVNALELDDSALYLCASSVNLAGEIDTQYFGPGTRLTVL.

The chain uses TRBV9 and TRBJ2-1, with D unresolved. This CDR3 spans 16 amino acids. CDR1 and CDR2 (germline): SGDLS, YYNGEE. V was trimmed by 4 bases and J by 0 bases, leaving 14 bases between them. DNA for the CDR3: TGTGCCAGCAGCCCCCCTCCTAAGAGCTCCTACAATGAGCAGTTCTTC. Protein: CASSPPPKSSYNEQFF.

The rearrangement uses TRBV28 and TRBJ2-7; 10 positions match TRBD1. This CDR3 is 17 amino acids long. From germline, CDR1 is MDHEN and CDR2 SYDVKM. V lost 0 bases, J lost 3 bases, and 8 bases stayed unmatched. The CDR3 sequence is CASSLWGMGTGDYEQYF. The CDR3 DNA is TGTGCCAGCAGTTTATGGGGGATGGGGACAGGGGACTACGAGCAGTACTTC.

The rearrangement joins TRBV11-2 to TRBJ1-1, with 7 bases lining up with TRBD1. The CDR3 runs to 14 residues. The germline gives CDR1 SGHAT, CDR2 FQNNGV. V shed 4 bases, J shed 1 base, and the junction held 3 bases outside the gene matches. In DNA, the CDR3 is TGTGCCAGCAGCTCAAGGACAGGGAACACTGAAGCTTTCTTT. It translates to CASSSRTGNTEAFF.

V and J are TRBV7-9 and TRBJ2-1, with D possibly being TRBD1 (6 bases). Per the germline V gene, CDR1 is SEHNR and CDR2 is FQNEAQ (reference sequence). The V gene lost 5 bases and the J gene lost 7 bases, with 21 bases spanning the gap. The CDR3 sequence is 16 residues long. The CDR3 DNA is TGTGCCAGCAGCCCCTTCCGGCTTTCACAGGGAAATGAGCAGTTCTTC. The encoded protein is CASSPFRLSQGNEQFF.

This clone was seen a few times. CDR3 sequence: CASSSLAGDNEQFF. CDR3 bases: TGTGCCAGCTCGTCTCTAGCGGGAGACAATGAGCAGTTCTTC. The chain couples TRBV7-8 to TRBJ2-1, with 10 bases matching TRBD2. This CDR3 is 14 amino acids long. Germline-derived CDR1 and CDR2 are SGHVS and FQNEAQ. With V trimmed by 8 bases and J by 5 bases, 6 bases remained unmatched.

The chain uses TRBV5-6 and TRBJ1-2; D gene ambiguous. V was trimmed by 4 bases and J by 0 bases, leaving 7 bases between them. Germline V gene sequence: CDR1 SGHDT, CDR2 YYEEEE. The CDR3 spans 13 residues. As DNA, the CDR3 is TGTGCCAGCAGCCAAGGAGCTAACTATGGCTACACCTTC. Protein product: CASSQGANYGYTF. Combining the CDR3 with reference TRBV5-6 and TRBJ1-2 gives the whole variable domain DAGVTQSPTHLIKTRGQQVTLRCSPKSGHDTVSWYQQALGQGPQFIFQYYEEEERQRGNFPDRFSGHQFPNYSSELNVNALLLGDSALYLCASSQGANYGYTFGSGTRLTVV.

The rearrangement uses TRBV5-1 and TRBJ2-1; 9 bases match TRBD1. The germline V gene encodes CDR1 SGHRS and CDR2 YFSETQ. The V and J ends lost 3 bases and 5 bases, in that order; junction bases with no gene match: 3. The CDR3 runs 14 residues. CDR3 residues: CASSSQGADNEQFF. In DNA, the CDR3 is TGCGCCAGCAGCTCACAGGGGGCAGACAATGAGCAGTTCTTC.

A few counts support this clone. The chain links TRBV14 to TRBJ2-7; 9 bases fit TRBD2. This CDR3 contains 18 residues. Germline CDR1 and CDR2: SGHDN and FVKESK. Trimming at V came to 3 bases and at J to 0 bases, leaving 12 bases not matched to a gene. In DNA form, the CDR3 reads TGTGCCAGCAGCCACCTTGTCCCAACTAGCGGGCCCTCCTACGAGCAGTACTTC. Its translation is CASSHLVPTSGPSYEQYF.

V gene TRBV7-8 combines with J gene TRBJ2-1; 11 bases match TRBD2. Per the germline V gene, CDR1 is SGHVS and CDR2 is FQNEAQ. The CDR3 consists of 15 residues. The V segment lost 5 bases and the J segment 4 bases; nucleotides outside the gene matches: 4. CDR3 nucleotide sequence: TGTGCCAGCAGCCCCGTAGCGGGAGGGTACAATGAGCAGTTCTTC. The encoded protein is CASSPVAGGYNEQFF.

The gene calls are TRBV11-2 and TRBJ2-2; 9 bases line up with TRBD1. The V gene end was trimmed by 5 bases and the J gene end by 5 bases; junction bases not matched to a gene: 3. Looked up from germline, CDR1 is SGHAT and CDR2 is FQNNGV. The CDR3 spans 14 residues. This CDR3 is CASSKGQGTGELFF. The CDR3 DNA follows: TGTGCCAGCAGCAAAGGACAGGGGACCGGGGAGCTGTTTTTT.

The V call is TRBV5-1, the J call TRBJ2-5; no reliable D call. The CDR3 sequence is 14 residues long. CDR1 is SGHRS, CDR2 YFSETQ, per germline. V was clipped by 0 bases and J by 0 bases, with 6 bases between them. The CDR3 protein is CASSLAGYQETQYF. The CDR3 region has the DNA TGCGCCAGCAGCTTGGCCGGGTACCAAGAGACCCAGTACTTC.

This clone was seen a handful of times. The rearrangement links TRBV30 to TRBJ2-1; 7 nucleotides align to TRBD1. The V gene end was trimmed by 2 bases and the J gene end by 2 bases; junction bases not matched to a gene: 12. In germline, CDR1 is GTSNPN, CDR2 SVGIG (reference sequence). This CDR3 has 17 residues. This CDR3 reads CAWSTHFPGTAYNEQFF. The DNA of the CDR3 is TGTGCCTGGAGTACACACTTCCCCGGGACAGCCTACAATGAGCAGTTCTTC.

This clone appeared a few times. The chain employs TRBV2 and TRBJ1-1, with a tentative D call TRBD1 (5 bases). Germline V gene sequence: CDR1 SNHLY, CDR2 FYNNEI. V gave up 5 bases and J gave up 0 bases, with 10 bases separating them. CDR3 length equals 14 residues. The CDR3 loop is CASSSTDMNTEAFF. DNA of the CDR3: TGTGCCAGCAGTTCGACAGATATGAACACTGAAGCTTTCTTT.

This rearrangement joins TRBV6-1 to TRBJ1-2, with D unclear. Deletions cut 0 bases from V and 8 bases from J, with 13 bases between. Germline lookup yields CDR1 MNHNS and CDR2 SASEGT. This CDR3 has 14 amino acids. The CDR3 loop is CASSEAVRSWGYTF. The CDR3 region has the DNA TGTGCCAGCAGTGAAGCTGTTCGGTCCTGGGGCTACACCTTC.

The chain joins TRBV9 to TRBJ1-2; tentative D call: TRBD1 (5 bases). Germline V gene sequence: CDR1 SGDLS, CDR2 YYNGEE. The CDR3 has 14 amino acids. V was cut by 3 bases and J by 4 bases, with 13 bases left in between. This chain's CDR3 is CASSGGAVGYGYTF. The CDR3 bases are TGTGCCAGCAGCGGCGGGGCCGTGGGCTATGGCTACACCTTC.

The gene calls are TRBV7-9 and TRBJ2-5; possible D gene TRBD1, 6 bases. The CDR3 loop spans 14 amino acids. The V gene's germline CDR1 is SEHNR and CDR2 FQNEAQ (reference sequence). Trimming took 8 bases from V and 1 from J, leaving 14 bases between them. The DNA of the CDR3 is TGTGCCAGCGCGCTGAGGACAGTCCAAGAGACCCAGTACTTC. This gives the protein CASALRTVQETQYF.

The J gene is TRBJ1-5, the V gene TRBV30; the match to TRBD1 covers 7 bases. CDR1 GTSNPN and CDR2 SVGIG come from the germline V gene (reference sequence). Losses at the gene ends were 1 base for V and 6 bases for J; bases not matched to a gene: 6. CDR3 size: 14 residues. The CDR3 DNA reads as TGTGCCTGGAGTGCCCAGGGGGGCGGTCAGCCCCAGCATTTT. Translating it yields CAWSAQGGGQPQHF.

This clone has a handful of counts. Other DNA sequences of this sample code for an identical CDR3. The rearrangement uses TRBV5-1 and TRBJ1-1, with D possibly matching TRBD1 (5 bases). With 0 bases removed from V and 6 bases from J, the gap between germline ends came to 6 bases. In germline, CDR1 is SGHRS, CDR2 YFSETQ. This CDR3 contains 12 residues. In DNA form, the CDR3 reads TGCGCCAGCAGCTTGGAGGGGTCTGAAGCTTTCTTT. Amino acid sequence: CASSLEGSEAFF.

This clone was observed a few times. The CDR3 DNA follows: TGCGCCAGCAGCGCCGGACAGGTGGAGGATGGCTACACCTTC. As protein: CASSAGQVEDGYTF. This chain uses TRBV5-1 with TRBJ1-2; TRBD1 agrees at 7 bases. The length of the CDR3 is 14 residues. The V gene end was trimmed by 4 bases and the J gene end by 6 bases; junction bases not matched to a gene: 9. Looked up from germline, CDR1 is SGHRS and CDR2 is YFSETQ.

This clone was recorded a few times. This chain uses TRBV6-5 with TRBJ1-1; TRBD1 might be the D (6 bases). Germline assignment: CDR1 MNHEY and CDR2 SVGAGI. Trimming took off 6 bases at V and 1 base at J, with 9 bases between the two ends. This CDR3 region has 13 residues. CDR3 nucleotides: TGTGCCAGCAGACAGGGCCCGAACACTGAAGCTTTCTTT. This encodes CASRQGPNTEAFF.

This clone has just a few counts. The V and J genes are TRBV9 and TRBJ2-7; TRBD2 agrees at 14 bases. The CDR3 has 16 amino acids. V was clipped by 4 bases and J by 1 base; unmatched bases: 4. From germline, CDR1 is SGDLS and CDR2 YYNGEE. The CDR3 DNA sequence: TGTGCCAGCAGCCCGGGACTAGCGGGGGTTTCCTACGAGCAGTACTTC. It yields the protein CASSPGLAGVSYEQYF.

The rearrangement uses TRBV5-4 and TRBJ2-1; 12 bases match TRBD2. The CDR3 totals 16 residues. V lost 4 bases, J lost 8 bases, and 10 bases stayed unmatched. From germline, CDR1 is SGHNT and CDR2 YYREEE (reference sequence). The CDR3 reads CASSPAASGRAHEQFF. As DNA, the CDR3 is TGTGCCAGCAGCCCGGCCGCTAGCGGGAGGGCCCATGAGCAGTTCTTC.

The rearrangement joins TRBV2 to TRBJ2-2, with TRBD2 matching over 10 bases. CDR1 is SNHLY, CDR2 FYNNEI, per germline. Losses at the gene ends were 8 bases for V and 3 bases for J; bases not matched to a gene: 6. The CDR3 length is 15 residues. This CDR3 reads CASRRLAGDTGELFF. The CDR3 DNA reads as TGTGCCAGCCGCCGACTAGCGGGCGACACCGGGGAGCTGTTTTTT.

The chain carries TRBV7-2 and TRBJ2-2, with 11 bases identical to TRBD2. Germline V gene lookup returns CDR1 SGHTA and CDR2 FQGNSA. The CDR3 loop spans 15 amino acids. Trimming at V came to 6 bases and at J to 4 bases, leaving 4 bases not matched to a gene. Here the CDR3 reads CASRRGLAATGELFF. The CDR3 DNA is TGTGCCAGCAGACGGGGACTAGCGGCCACCGGGGAGCTGTTTTTT. The entire variable domain, with the rest obtained from reference TRBV7-2 and TRBJ2-2, is as follows: GAGVSQSPSNKVTEKGKDVELRCDPISGHTALYWYRQSLGQGLEFLIYFQGNSAPDKSGLPSDRFSAERTGGSVSTLTIQRTQQEDSAVYLCASRRGLAATGELFFGEGSRLTVL.

J is TRBJ2-1 and V is TRBV7-2; D perhaps matches TRBD1 (7 bases). V was clipped by 4 bases and J by 6 bases, with 10 bases between them. This CDR3 region has 13 residues. Germline V CDR1 and CDR2: SGHTA, FQGNSA. The CDR3 bases are TGTGCCAGCAGCTATCAGGGGGGCAATGAGCAGTTCTTC. This translates into CASSYQGGNEQFF.

The chain recombines TRBV5-1 with TRBJ2-7; D perhaps matches TRBD2 (5 bases). V was clipped by 7 bases and J by 6 bases, with 11 bases between them. CDR3 length equals 11 residues. Germline-derived CDR1 and CDR2 are SGHRS and YFSETQ. The CDR3 DNA is TGCGCCAGCCTGGGAGTCAGCGAGCAGTACTTC. Translating it yields CASLGVSEQYF.

This clone was seen a few times. This chain connects TRBV11-3 to TRBJ2-5; 9 nucleotides line up with TRBD1. The CDR3 is 15 amino acids. Germline V CDR1 and CDR2: SGHNT, YENEEA. After removal of 5 bases from V and 2 bases from J, the junction contained 6 bases not matched to a gene. The CDR3 region is CASSPGTGPQETQYF. The CDR3 DNA reads as TGTGCCAGCAGCCCCGGGACAGGGCCACAAGAGACCCAGTACTTC.

This clone was found a few times. The chain combines TRBV7-9 with TRBJ2-6, with 9 bases fitting TRBD1. J gave up 3 bases and V 1 base, and 10 bases lay outside the gene matches. The CDR3 covers 19 residues. CDR1 and CDR2 from the germline V gene are SEHNR and FQNEAQ (reference sequence). The CDR3 DNA is TGTGCCAGCAGCTTAGTTTCCGGGACAGGGAAGTTTGGGGCCAACGTCCTGACTTTC. This gives the protein CASSLVSGTGKFGANVLTF. Looking up the rest from reference TRBV7-9 and TRBJ2-6 gives the full variable domain: DTGVSQNPRHKITKRGQNVTFRCDPISEHNRLYWYRQTLGQGPEFLTYFQNEAQLEKSRLLSDRFSAERPKGSFSTLEIQRTEQGDSAMYLCASSLVSGTGKFGANVLTFGAGSRLTVL.

This chain links TRBV6-5 with TRBJ1-2, with a tentative D call TRBD1 (6 bases). The CDR3 length is 14 residues. Per the germline V gene, CDR1 is MNHEY and CDR2 is SVGAGI. Trimming pared 2 bases from V and 5 bases from J, leaving 12 bases between. The CDR3 DNA is TGTGCCAGCAGTTACGACTCGACAGGTTATGGCTACACCTTC. It translates to CASSYDSTGYGYTF.

The rearrangement joins TRBV25-1 to TRBJ2-1; D is perhaps TRBD1 (6 bases). Trimming pared 3 bases from V and 4 bases from J, leaving 19 bases between. The CDR3 sequence is 17 residues long. CDR1 and CDR2 from the germline V gene are MGHDK and SYGVNS. Written as DNA, the CDR3 is TGTGCCAGCAGTGACGCACATCAGGGGTCCCCTTACAATGAGCAGTTCTTC. Translation: CASSDAHQGSPYNEQFF.